The sequence of this T cell receptor (beta chain) was determined in a study of cytomegalovirus exposure and HLA in healthy donors. Study results and caveats: A later analysis linked a missense DCLRE1C variant to TCR beta V- and J-gene trimming.

In its sample, this clone was seen a few times. Its antigen is unidentified. PCR was performed using 60 Vbeta and 13 Jbeta primers. Sequencing used immunoSEQ multiplex PCR; TCRdb keeps in-frame clones, though not all of them. The sample comprises under 200,000 clones, roughly 13% of which are singletons, and 7.8% rests with the top ten. Trimming took off 9 bases at V and 4 bases at J, with 14 bases between the two ends. The CDR3 loop spans 13 amino acids. Germline CDR1 LGHNT, CDR2 FRNRAP. This TCR derives from a man aged 50 to 60 in good health and CMV-seropositive. The sample consisted of PBMCs. The chain employs TRBV12-5 and TRBJ2-3; possible D gene TRBD2, 6 bases. The CDR3 DNA is TGTGCTAGCGGACCCGGGGGTTCAGATACGCAGTATTTT. It specifies CASGPGGSDTQYF.